The T cell receptor (beta chain) described here comes from a study of T cell clonality in common variable immunodeficiency. Whole-study results and caveats: Compared with healthy controls, CVID subjects showed increased TCRbeta clonality, mostly in about a third. Reportedly, TCR beta sequences from common variable immunodeficiency showed fewer deletions and N-nucleotide insertions. Fewer TCRbeta clones were shared among CVID subjects than controls.

The data were produced by immunoSEQ multiplex PCR, yet TCRdb's version contains in-frame clones alone and is incomplete. The repertoire consists of 25,000 to 30,000 clones, none detected only once. As to this clone: Antigen specificity is unknown. The read ends 3 residues shy of where the CDR3 ends; the end is completed using the germline J gene.

The CVID group had some 15 females and about 30 males, mean age around 40. CVID subjects were neither ill nor on immunomodulatory or immunosuppressive medication at sampling. The CDR3 runs 13 residues. V lost 3 bases and J 2 bases, leaving 8 bases between the germline ends. The germline V gene encodes CDR1 GTSNPN and CDR2 SVGIG (reference sequence). This chain connects TRBV30 to TRBJ1-5, with D uncertain. The sample was peripheral blood mononuclear cells. The receptor was isolated from a human donor with common variable immunodeficiency. Incomplete CDR3 DNA: TGTGCCTGGAGCGGCGGTGGCAATCAGCCC. Encoded protein: CAWSGGGNQP. The entire CDR3 sequence reads CAWSGGGNQPQHF.